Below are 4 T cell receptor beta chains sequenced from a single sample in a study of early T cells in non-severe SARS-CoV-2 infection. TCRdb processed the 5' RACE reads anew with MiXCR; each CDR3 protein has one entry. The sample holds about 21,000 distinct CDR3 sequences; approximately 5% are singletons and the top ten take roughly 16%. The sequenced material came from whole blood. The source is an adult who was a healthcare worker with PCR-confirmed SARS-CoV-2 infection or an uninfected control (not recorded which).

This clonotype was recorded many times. The CDR3, as DNA: TGTGCCAGCAGTTTTATCGGCGGTGGGTACAATGAGCAGTTCTTC. Amino acids: CASSFIGGGYNEQFF. The chain recombines TRBV7-2 with TRBJ2-1; D call uncertain. The CDR3 is 15 residues long. V was clipped by 6 bases and J by 4 bases, with 16 bases between them. The germline CDR1 and CDR2 sequences are SGHTA and FQGNSA.

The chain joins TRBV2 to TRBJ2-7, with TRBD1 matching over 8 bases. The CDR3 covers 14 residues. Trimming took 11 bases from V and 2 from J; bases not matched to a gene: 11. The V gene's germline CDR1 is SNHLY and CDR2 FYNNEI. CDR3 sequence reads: CASLRTGSAYEQYF. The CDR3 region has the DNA TGTGCCTCCCTTCGGACAGGGAGCGCCTACGAGCAGTACTTC.

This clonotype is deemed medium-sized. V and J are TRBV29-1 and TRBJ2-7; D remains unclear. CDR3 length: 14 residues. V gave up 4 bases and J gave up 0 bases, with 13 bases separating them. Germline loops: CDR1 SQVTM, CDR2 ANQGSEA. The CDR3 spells CSVAGSTSSYEQYF. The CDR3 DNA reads TGCAGCGTTGCCGGCTCCACGAGCTCCTACGAGCAGTACTTC.

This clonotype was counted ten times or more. CDR3 in amino acids: CASSPSGGRKETQYF. The DNA of the CDR3 is TGTGCCAGCTCACCTTCCGGGGGCAGAAAAGAGACCCAGTACTTC. V usage is TRBV18 and J usage is TRBJ2-5; D assignment may be TRBD1 or TRBD2 (6 bases each). The CDR3 spans 15 residues. Germline values: CDR1 KGHSH, CDR2 LQKENI. V was cut by 3 bases and J by 3 bases, with 14 bases left in between.